The T cell receptor (beta chain) described here comes from a study of response to subunit inactivated influenza vaccine. Regarding the study as a whole: Each seasonal influenza vaccination recruits few new T cells, the authors suggested.

This clonotype was found many times. Antigen unknown. Germline V lookup: CDR1 SGHAT, CDR2 FQNNGV. With 5 bases removed from V and 4 bases from J, the gap between germline ends came to 11 bases. The CDR3 spans 13 residues. TCRdb called the RT-PCR reads again in MiXCR, with one record for every CDR3 protein. Of some 500,000 distinct CDR3 sequences listed, more than 15% are singletons. The TCR originated in a man in his fifties or sixties who received an inactivated influenza vaccine. This material consisted of CD4+ T cells sorted from PBMCs, taken 23 to 25 months after vaccination. The V call is TRBV11-2, the J call TRBJ2-5; the D is unclear. CDR3 region: CASSQGWGETQYF. The CDR3 region has the DNA TGTGCCAGCAGCCAAGGGTGGGGAGAGACCCAGTACTTC.